This T cell receptor (beta chain) was profiled in a study of read filtering for tumor transcriptome and immune sequencing. From 300 to 400 ng of RNA, a library with molecular barcoded alpha/delta and beta/gamma adaptors was made. TCRdb called the reads again in MiXCR, with one record for every CDR3 protein. The sample includes nearly 60,000 distinct CDR3 sequences, 10% to 15% seen only once; the top ten take 16%. V gave up 0 bases and J gave up 12 bases; unmatched junction bases: 8. The germline V gene encodes CDR1 KGHSH and CDR2 LQKENI. CDR3 size: 15 residues. This clonotype was counted between two and nine times. Since a much larger clone is just one base distant, this may be a read error.

The receptor comes from a donor aged 40 or older with multiple myeloma. The source material was a population of CD138-negative cells sorted from bone marrow. The rearrangement joins TRBV18 to TRBJ2-1, with 10 bases lining up with TRBD1. Here the CDR3 reads CASSPPSGQGSGQFF. The CDR3 region has the DNA TGTGCCAGCTCACCACCGTCGGGACAGGGGTCTGGGCAGTTCTTC.